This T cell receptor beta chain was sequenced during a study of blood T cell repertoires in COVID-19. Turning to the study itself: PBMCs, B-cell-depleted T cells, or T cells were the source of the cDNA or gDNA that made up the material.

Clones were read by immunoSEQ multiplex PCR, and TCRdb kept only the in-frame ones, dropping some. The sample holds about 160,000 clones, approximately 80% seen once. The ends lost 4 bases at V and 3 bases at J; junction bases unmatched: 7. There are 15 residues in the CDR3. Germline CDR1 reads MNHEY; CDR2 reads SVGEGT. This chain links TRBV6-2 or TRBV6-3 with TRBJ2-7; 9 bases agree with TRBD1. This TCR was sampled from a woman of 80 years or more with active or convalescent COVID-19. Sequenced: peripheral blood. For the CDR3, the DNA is TGTGCCAGCAGTTTCTCAGGGGGACAGGGCTACGAGCAGTACTTC. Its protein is CASSFSGGQGYEQYF.